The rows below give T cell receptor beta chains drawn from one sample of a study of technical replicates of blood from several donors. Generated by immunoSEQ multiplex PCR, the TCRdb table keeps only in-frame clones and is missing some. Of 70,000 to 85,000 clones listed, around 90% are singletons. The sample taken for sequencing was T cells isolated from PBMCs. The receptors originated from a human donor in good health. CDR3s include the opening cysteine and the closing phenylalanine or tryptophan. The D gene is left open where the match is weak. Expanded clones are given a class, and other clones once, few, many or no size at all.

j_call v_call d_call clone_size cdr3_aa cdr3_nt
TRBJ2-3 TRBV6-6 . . CASRPRDNTDTQYF TGTGCCAGCAGACCCCGGGACAATACAGATACGCAGTATTTT
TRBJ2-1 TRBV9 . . CASSPSRFHNEQFF TGTGCCAGCAGCCCTTCCCGGTTTCACAATGAGCAGTTCTTC
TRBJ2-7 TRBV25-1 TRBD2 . CASSVRENYEQYF TGTGCCAGCAGTGTGCGGGAGAATTACGAGCAGTACTTC
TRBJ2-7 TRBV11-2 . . CASSLAPGHPAYEQYF TGTGCCAGCAGCTTAGCTCCGGGACACCCAGCCTACGAGCAGTACTTC
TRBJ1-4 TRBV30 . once CAWSVAQANEKLFF TGTGCCTGGAGTGTAGCACAGGCTAATGAAAAACTGTTTTTT
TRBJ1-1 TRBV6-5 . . CASSYSAEAEAFF TGTGCCAGCAGTTACTCGGCGGAGGCAGAAGCTTTCTTT
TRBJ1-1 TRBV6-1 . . CASSPVNTEAFF TGTGCCAGCAGTCCAGTGAACACTGAAGCTTTCTTT
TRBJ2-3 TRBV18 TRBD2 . CASSTSGPTDTQYF TGTGCCAGCTCAACTAGCGGTCCTACAGATACGCAGTATTTT
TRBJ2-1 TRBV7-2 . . CASSSGEQFF TGTGCCAGCAGCTCCGGGGAGCAGTTCTTC
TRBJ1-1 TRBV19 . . CASSPTGYTEAFF TGTGCCAGTAGCCCAACAGGGTACACTGAAGCTTTCTTT
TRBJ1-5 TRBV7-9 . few CASSGGGLGQPQHF TGTGCCAGCAGCGGAGGGGGACTAGGTCAGCCCCAGCATTTT
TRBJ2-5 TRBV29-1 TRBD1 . CSVVGTGVQETQYF TGCAGCGTTGTGGGGACAGGGGTTCAAGAGACCCAGTACTTC
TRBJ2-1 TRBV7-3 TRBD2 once CASSSSGRNGGYEQFF TGTGCCAGCAGCTCGAGCGGGAGAAATGGCGGGTATGAGCAGTTCTTC
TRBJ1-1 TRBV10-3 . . CAISESGTGPGEAFF TGTGCCATCAGTGAGTCGGGTACTGGCCCGGGTGAAGCTTTCTTT
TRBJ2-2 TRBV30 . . CAWSQQVSGELFF TGTGCCTGGAGCCAACAGGTTAGCGGGGAGCTGTTTTTT
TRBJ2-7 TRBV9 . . CASSFGTLSSYEQYF TGTGCCAGCAGCTTTGGGACTCTGAGCTCCTACGAGCAGTACTTC
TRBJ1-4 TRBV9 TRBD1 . CASSPRQGSNEKLFF TGTGCCAGCAGCCCCCGACAGGGATCTAATGAAAAACTGTTTTTT
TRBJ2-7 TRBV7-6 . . CASSVNSYEQYF TGTGCCAGCAGCGTTAACTCCTACGAGCAGTACTTC